A selection of T cell receptor beta chains follows, all from one sample in a study of Ad26.COV2.S vaccination and SARS-CoV-2 variants. TCRdb's copy holds only in-frame clones and misses some; the assay was immunoSEQ multiplex PCR. Altogether about 440,000 clones are present, 90% being singletons, with the ten largest covering more than 3.5%. The specimen was peripheral blood, collected in a trial of Ad26.COV2.S vaccine versus placebo. The receptors were sampled from a person aged 18 to 65 who received the Ad26.COV2.S COVID-19 vaccine or a placebo. Both conserved end residues are part of each CDR3. D genes are given only for firm matches. Clone size is shown for a subset of rows, as once, few, many or a class of expanded clone.

size: -; D: TRBD2; V: TRBV7-6; J: TRBJ2-7; CDR3: CASSSLAGPYEQYF; DNA: TGTGCCAGCAGCTCACTAGCGGGACCCTACGAGCAGTACTTC
size: -; D: -; V: TRBV29-1; J: TRBJ1-1; CDR3: CSRGRLNTEAFF; DNA: TGCAGTCGTGGACGGTTGAACACTGAAGCTTTCTTT
size: once; D: -; V: TRBV27; J: TRBJ1-5; CDR3: CASSLAGVGQPQHF; DNA: TGTGCCAGCAGTTTGGCAGGGGTGGGTCAGCCCCAGCATTTT
size: -; D: -; V: TRBV27; J: TRBJ2-7; CDR3: CASSLNRPRAYEQYF; DNA: TGTGCCAGCAGTTTGAACCGCCCTCGTGCTTACGAGCAGTACTTC
size: -; D: -; V: TRBV5-4; J: TRBJ1-2; CDR3: CASSLLGRGTDGYTF; DNA: TGTGCCAGCAGCTTGTTGGGCAGGGGTACTGATGGCTACACCTTC
size: -; D: -; V: TRBV29-1; J: TRBJ2-7; CDR3: CSVYLSYEQYF; DNA: TGCAGCGTTTATCTCTCCTACGAGCAGTACTTC
size: -; D: -; V: TRBV18; J: TRBJ1-6; CDR3: CASSLGGDSPLHF; DNA: TGTGCCAGCTCACTGGGGGGAGACTCACCCCTCCACTTT
size: -; D: -; V: TRBV7-2; J: TRBJ2-7; CDR3: CASSAEQGPYEQYF; DNA: TGTGCCAGCAGCGCAGAACAGGGCCCCTACGAGCAGTACTTC
size: -; D: -; V: TRBV28; J: TRBJ1-5; CDR3: CASRRQRNQPQHF; DNA: TGTGCCAGCAGGAGACAGCGCAATCAGCCCCAGCATTTT
size: -; D: -; V: TRBV15; J: TRBJ1-1; CDR3: CATSRDRLASSAFF; DNA: TGTGCCACCAGCAGAGATAGGTTGGCTTCTTCGGCTTTCTTT
size: -; D: TRBD1; V: TRBV5-1; J: TRBJ2-7; CDR3: CASSSRGNLNEQYF; DNA: TGCGCCAGCAGTAGCAGGGGGAATTTGAACGAGCAGTACTTC
size: -; D: -; V: TRBV7-7; J: TRBJ2-3; CDR3: CASSFPLVSTDTQYF; DNA: TGTGCTAGCAGCTTCCCGCTAGTAAGCACAGATACGCAGTATTTT
size: -; D: -; V: TRBV6-6; J: TRBJ1-1; CDR3: CASSYEKGTEAFF; DNA: TGTGCCAGCAGTTACGAAAAGGGCACTGAAGCTTTCTTT
size: -; D: -; V: TRBV19; J: TRBJ1-5; CDR3: CASSIDPDSFDQPQHF; DNA: TGTGCCAGTAGTATAGACCCCGACAGTTTCGATCAGCCCCAGCATTTT
size: -; D: -; V: TRBV15; J: TRBJ2-5; CDR3: CATSRGGGTSGETQYF; DNA: TGTGCCACCAGCAGAGGCGGGGGCACTTCTGGAGAGACCCAGTACTTC
size: -; D: TRBD2; V: TRBV19; J: TRBJ2-3; CDR3: CASSLAGGRTDTQYF; DNA: TGTGCCAGTAGCCTAGCGGGAGGGCGCACAGATACGCAGTATTTT
size: -; D: -; V: TRBV7-9; J: TRBJ2-3; CDR3: CASSSRQQPTDTQYF; DNA: TGTGCCAGCAGCTCCCGACAGCAGCCCACAGATACGCAGTATTTT
size: -; D: -; V: TRBV9; J: TRBJ2-2; CDR3: CASSVEDGELFF; DNA: TGTGCCAGCAGCGTAGAGGACGGGGAGCTGTTTTTT
size: -; D: TRBD1; V: TRBV7-3; J: TRBJ2-2; CDR3: CASSTGQGRNTGELFF; DNA: TGTGCCAGCAGCACGGGACAGGGGAGGAACACCGGGGAGCTGTTTTTT
size: -; D: -; V: TRBV19; J: TRBJ1-2; CDR3: CATLGFRRNYGYTF; DNA: TGTGCCACCCTCGGTTTCCGCCGGAACTATGGCTACACCTTC
size: -; D: -; V: TRBV19; J: TRBJ1-2; CDR3: CASSISDLGYTF; DNA: TGTGCCAGTAGTATTTCCGACCTCGGCTACACCTTC
size: -; D: -; V: TRBV7-6; J: TRBJ1-6; CDR3: CASSLGTSSYNSPLHF; DNA: TGTGCCAGCAGCTTAGGGACGAGCTCCTATAATTCACCCCTCCACTTT
size: -; D: TRBD1; V: TRBV3-1/TRBV3-2; J: TRBJ1-2; CDR3: CASSQDWDSYGYTF; DNA: TGTGCCAGCAGCCAAGATTGGGACAGTTATGGCTACACCTTC
size: -; D: -; V: TRBV7-2; J: TRBJ1-5; CDR3: CASSSQGGGQPQHF; DNA: TGTGCCAGCAGCTCTCAGGGCGGGGGTCAGCCCCAGCATTTT
size: once; D: -; V: TRBV19; J: TRBJ2-2; CDR3: CASSILGARTGELFF; DNA: TGTGCCAGTAGTATTTTGGGGGCGCGTACCGGGGAGCTGTTTTTT